This is a list of T cell receptor beta chains from one sample in a study of breast tumors, draining lymph nodes, adjacent tissues. TCRdb itself ran the multiplex PCR reads through MiXCR, one entry per CDR3 protein. The sample has some 85,000 distinct CDR3 sequences, approximately 30% seen once; the top ten hold over 8%. The specimen sequenced was axillary lymph node tissue. The source is a female donor with breast cancer. Some clones in this sample may be carry-over from other donors' samples. The CDR3 runs from the conserved cysteine through the conserved F or W. A D gene is named only where the DNA matches it firmly. The size field is filled for only some rows; it gives once, few, many or a size class.

d_gene	abundance	v_gene	j_gene	CDR3aa	CDR3nt
.	.	TRBV24-1	TRBJ2-6	CATSDGGSGANVLTF	TGTGCCACCAGTGATGGGGGATCTGGGGCCAACGTCCTGACTTTC
.	many	TRBV27	TRBJ2-1	CASSTGRASYNEQFF	TGTGCCAGCAGTACAGGGAGGGCTTCCTACAATGAGCAGTTCTTC
TRBD2	.	TRBV7-2	TRBJ2-2	CASSLTSGTGELFF	TGTGCCAGCAGCTTGACTAGCGGAACCGGGGAGCTGTTTTTT
TRBD2	once	TRBV28	TRBJ2-5	CASGFHPGTSGHF	TGTGCCAGCGGTTTTCATCCCGGGACTAGCGGGCACTTC
TRBD1	many	TRBV11-2	TRBJ2-1	CASSSNTGGTYNEQFF	TGTGCCAGCAGCTCAAATACAGGGGGAACCTACAATGAGCAGTTCTTC
TRBD1	.	TRBV13	TRBJ1-1	CASSSATGTENTEAFF	TGTGCCAGCAGCTCGGCAACCGGGACAGAGAACACTGAAGCTTTCTTT
.	many	TRBV27	TRBJ1-5	CASSREGRPQHF	TGTGCCAGCAGCCGTGAGGGGCGGCCCCAGCATTTT
.	once	TRBV10-3	TRBJ1-5	CATGSGRWDQPQHF	TGTGCCACCGGTTCGGGTCGGTGGGATCAGCCCCAGCATTTT
TRBD1	many	TRBV27	TRBJ1-2	CASSSRTGQNYGYTF	TGTGCCAGCAGTTCCCGGACAGGCCAAAACTATGGCTACACCTTC
.	many	TRBV5-5	TRBJ2-5	CASSLPLGETQYF	TGTGCCAGCAGCTTGCCACTGGGGGAGACCCAGTACTTC
TRBD2	many	TRBV7-9	TRBJ2-7	CASSLGGLASEQYF	TGTGCCAGCAGCTTAGGGGGACTAGCTTCCGAGCAGTACTTC
TRBD1	once	TRBV25-1	TRBJ2-7	CASSEPGQGGLDEQYF	TGTGCCAGCAGTGAGCCGGGACAGGGGGGGCTGGACGAGCAGTACTTC
.	many	TRBV5-6	TRBJ2-3	CASSPAGSRSTDTQYF	TGTGCCAGCAGCCCGGCTGGGAGTAGGAGCACAGATACGCAGTATTTT
.	many	TRBV7-2	TRBJ2-2	CASSFMGMNTGELFF	TGTGCCAGCAGCTTTATGGGCATGAACACCGGGGAGCTGTTTTTT
TRBD2	many	TRBV15	TRBJ2-3	CATSRAQGLAGGLGTDTQYF	TGTGCCACCAGCAGAGCTCAAGGACTAGCGGGAGGACTAGGCACAGATACGCAGTATTTT
.	many	TRBV14	TRBJ2-1	CASSQLAYNEQFF	TGTGCCAGCAGCCAGTTGGCCTACAATGAGCAGTTCTTC
.	many	TRBV6-6	TRBJ2-7	CASSHSGGDYEQYF	TGTGCCAGCAGTCACTCTGGCGGGGACTACGAGCAGTACTTC
.	many	TRBV5-5	TRBJ1-3	CASSLVVRRSGNTIYF	TGTGCCAGCAGCTTGGTGGTCCGACGCTCTGGAAACACCATATATTTT
.	many	TRBV20-1	TRBJ1-4	CSARGPSNEKLFF	TGCAGTGCTAGGGGACCGAGTAATGAAAAACTGTTTTTT
.	.	TRBV6-1	TRBJ1-4	CASSPTTGSTNEKLFF	TGTGCCAGCAGTCCAACGACAGGTTCAACTAATGAAAAACTGTTTTTT
TRBD1	.	TRBV2	TRBJ2-7	CATSDSGTGTSREQYF	TGTGCCACCAGTGATTCTGGGACAGGGACCTCTAGGGAGCAGTACTTC
.	.	TRBV6-2/TRBV6-3	TRBJ1-5	CASSHDKDSQPQHF	TGTGCCAGCAGCCATGACAAGGACAGTCAGCCCCAACATTTT
.	.	TRBV3-1	TRBJ2-4	CASSQERNIQYF	TGTGCCAGCAGCCAGGAACGAAACATTCAGTACTTC
.	few	TRBV18	TRBJ1-1	CASSPLTARTNTEAFF	TGTGCCAGCTCACCACTAACGGCCCGGACGAACACTGAAGCTTTCTTT
.	many	TRBV7-6	TRBJ1-1	CASSFFAGSTEAFF	TGTGCCAGCAGCTTTTTTGCGGGGAGCACTGAAGCTTTCTTT
TRBD1	many	TRBV30	TRBJ1-5	CAWMPRDRGDQPQHF	TGTGCCTGGATGCCTCGGGACAGGGGGGACCAGCCCCAGCATTTT
TRBD1	.	TRBV10-3	TRBJ2-5	CAISGGTGSETQYF	TGTGCCATCAGTGGAGGGACAGGATCCGAGACCCAGTACTTC
TRBD1	many	TRBV12-5	TRBJ2-5	CASGLPTQGRETQYF	TGTGCTAGTGGTTTGCCCACACAGGGGCGGGAGACCCAGTACTTC
TRBD2	once	TRBV27	TRBJ2-1	CASSFAGVSDGQFF	TGTGCCAGCAGTTTTGCGGGAGTTAGCGATGGGCAGTTCTTC
TRBD2	.	TRBV7-7	TRBJ2-1	CASSQGLAGGTF	TGTGCCAGCAGCCAGGGACTAGCGGGAGGTACCTTC
.	.	TRBV20-1	TRBJ1-2	CSARDRRPETAYYGYTF	TGCAGTGCTAGAGACCGAAGGCCCGAGACAGCATACTATGGCTACACCTTC
TRBD2	many	TRBV7-2	TRBJ2-7	CASSLRLAGGGDEQYF	TGTGCCAGCAGCTTGAGACTAGCGGGAGGGGGAGACGAGCAGTACTTC
.	many	TRBV25-1	TRBJ1-4	CASSDGPNEKLFF	TGTGCCAGCAGTGACGGACCCAATGAAAAACTGTTTTTT
.	.	TRBV14	TRBJ1-5	CASSRNYASNQPQHF	TGTGCCAGCAGCCGGAACTACGCTAGCAATCAGCCCCAGCATTTT
.	many	TRBV20-1	TRBJ2-3	CSARQLDGGTDTQYF	TGCAGTGCTAGACAGCTCGACGGGGGTACAGATACGCAGTATTTT
TRBD2	many	TRBV20-1	TRBJ2-1	CSAPGVGLGEFF	TGCAGTGCCCCGGGTGTCGGACTAGGGGAGTTCTTC
.	many	TRBV5-8	TRBJ2-7	CASSPGSEGSYEQYF	TGTGCCAGCAGCCCCGGGTCGGAGGGTTCCTACGAGCAGTACTTC
TRBD2	many	TRBV7-3	TRBJ2-1	CASSSLAGDRNEQFF	TGTGCCAGCAGCTCACTAGCGGGAGACCGCAATGAGCAGTTCTTC
.	few	TRBV30	TRBJ1-1	CLLDKLVSAEAFF	TGCTTATTGGACAAGCTTGTTAGCGCTGAAGCTTTCTTT
.	.	TRBV24-1	TRBJ1-2	CATRRGDYGYTF	TGTGCCACTCGGCGGGGCGACTATGGCTACACCTTC
.	many	TRBV5-4	TRBJ1-2	CASSLNRASNYGYTF	TGTGCCAGCAGCTTAAACAGGGCATCTAACTATGGCTACACCTTC
.	many	TRBV29-1	TRBJ2-7	CSVESSEYEQYF	TGCAGCGTTGAGAGTAGCGAGTACGAGCAGTACTTC
.	many	TRBV20-1	TRBJ2-1	CSARVYRGGRGLANDEQFF	TGCAGTGCTAGAGTATATCGAGGGGGCCGAGGACTAGCAAACGATGAGCAGTTCTTC
TRBD1	.	TRBV5-4	TRBJ1-2	CARSRDRAPYGYTF	TGTGCCCGCAGCCGGGACAGGGCCCCCTATGGCTACACCTTC
.	once	TRBV24-1	TRBJ1-4	CATSGGGMANEKLFF	TGTGCCACCAGCGGAGGGGGAATGGCTAATGAGAAACTGTTTTTT
TRBD2	many	TRBV20-1	TRBJ2-7	CSARGLAAGNSYEQYF	TGCAGTGCTAGAGGACTAGCGGCTGGAAATTCCTACGAGCAGTACTTC
.	many	TRBV5-8	TRBJ2-1	CASSLARLAPNEQFF	TGTGCCAGCAGCTTGGCGAGGCTAGCGCCCAATGAGCAGTTCTTC
.	many	TRBV7-8	TRBJ2-1	CASSPPVGGFTYNEQFF	TGTGCCAGCAGCCCCCCTGTCGGGGGATTTACCTACAATGAGCAGTTCTTC
TRBD1	.	TRBV5-7	TRBJ2-3	CASGFSLDRGHEQYF	TGTGCCAGCGGCTTCAGTTTGGACAGGGGCCACGAGCAGTATTTT
.	many	TRBV5-1	TRBJ2-5	CASSSQGYQETQYF	TGCGCCAGCAGCTCCCAGGGGTACCAAGAGACCCAGTACTTC
.	.	TRBV7-2	TRBJ1-4	CASSLQGFDEKLVF	TGTGCCAGCAGCTTACAGGGATTTGATGAAAAACTAGTTTTT
.	.	TRBV5-1	TRBJ2-7	CASSPDSYEHYF	TGCGCCAGCAGCCCGGACAGCTACGAGCACTACTTC
.	many	TRBV6-2/TRBV6-3	TRBJ2-3	CASTPAGPDTQYF	TGTGCCAGCACCCCGGCCGGTCCAGATACGCAGTATTTT
.	.	TRBV14	TRBJ2-1	CTSGQDNEQFF	TGTACCAGCGGCCAAGACAATGAGCAGTTCTTC
TRBD2	.	TRBV7-8	TRBJ2-7	CASSLGFRASGRARPYEQYF	TGTGCCAGCAGCTTAGGCTTTCGGGCTAGCGGGAGGGCCCGACCTTACGAGCAGTACTTC
TRBD2	many	TRBV7-3	TRBJ2-1	CASSFGGSSYNEQFF	TGTGCCAGCAGCTTCGGCGGGAGCTCCTACAATGAGCAGTTCTTC
.	many	TRBV18	TRBJ2-7	CASSFQAGTQGEQYF	TGTGCCAGTTCATTCCAGGCCGGGACTCAAGGCGAGCAGTACTTC